This T cell receptor beta chain emerged from a study of cytomegalovirus exposure and HLA in healthy donors. For the study at large: Most donors, 81% of several hundred genotyped, fell in the Caucasian-associated ancestry cluster. Study findings and constraints: Excluded: some indistinguishable V segments such as TRBV6-2 and TRBV6-3. DRB1 had the most TCR associations and HLA-C the fewest, a later analysis found, with rates varying by HLA locus. Most TCR sequences were uncommon, yet certain public TCRs appeared in many donors.

On this clone itself: Its cognate antigen is unknown.

PCR was performed using 60 Vbeta and 13 Jbeta primers. TCRdb's table, derived via immunoSEQ multiplex PCR, lists solely in-frame clones and lacks some. Here the sample spans some 190,000 clones, 81% being singletons. CDR1 and CDR2 from the germline V gene are GTSNPN and SVGIG (reference sequence). Trimming pared 8 bases from V and 1 base from J, leaving 8 bases between. The CDR3 spans 11 residues. Sequencing used PBMCs. This receptor was obtained from a man between 40 and 49 years old in good health and CMV-seropositive. V is TRBV30 and J is TRBJ1-1, with D unclear. The CDR3 reads CAPRENTEAFF. CDR3 DNA sequence: TGTGCCCCCCGCGAGAACACTGAAGCTTTCTTT.